Below are 12 T cell receptor beta chains sequenced from a single sample in a study of cytomegalovirus exposure and HLA in healthy donors. Generated by immunoSEQ multiplex PCR, the TCRdb table keeps only in-frame clones and is missing some. The repertoire holds fewer than 60,000 clones, with around 94% as singletons. Input material: PBMCs. The receptors were gathered from a woman aged 18-35 years in good health and CMV-seropositive.

This chain links TRBV11-2 with TRBJ2-5, with 9 bases aligning to TRBD1. CDR3 size: 15 residues. V lost 4 bases and J lost 4; bases outside the gene matches: 7. The germline V gene has CDR1 SGHAT and CDR2 FQNNGV. Written as DNA, the CDR3 is TGTGCCAGCAGCTCAGACAGGGGGACGGGAGAGACCCAGTACTTC. It encodes CASSSDRGTGETQYF.

The chain is built from TRBV5-5 and TRBJ2-7; tentatively, D is TRBD1 (11 bases). The CDR3 is 19 residues long. In germline, CDR1 is SGHKS, CDR2 YYEKEE (reference sequence). The ends were cut back, 0 bases at V and 9 bases at J, with 31 bases in the middle. The CDR3 coding sequence is TGTGCCAGCAGCTTGGGGACAGGGGGCTCGGCTAGCGGGAGCGTATGGCAGTACTTC. It yields the protein CASSLGTGGSASGSVWQYF.

The rearrangement uses TRBV15 and TRBJ2-3; D ambiguous. CDR3 length equals 13 residues. Germline CDR1 and CDR2: LNHNV and YYDKDF (reference sequence). The V gene lost 8 bases and the J gene lost 6 bases, with 15 bases spanning the gap. CDR3 region: CATSTPLQDTQYF. The CDR3, as DNA: TGTGCCACCTCGACACCGCTGCAGGATACGCAGTATTTT.

The chain couples TRBV18 to TRBJ2-2; maybe TRBD2 (6 bases). CDR1 and CDR2 from the germline V gene are KGHSH and LQKENI. The length of the CDR3 is 14 residues. V dropped 3 bases and J dropped 4 bases, with 9 bases sitting between them. CDR3 sequence (DNA): TGTGCCAGCTCACCTATAGCGGTCACCGGGGAGCTGTTTTTT. It specifies CASSPIAVTGELFF.

This chain uses TRBV6-5 with TRBJ1-5; no firm D call. CDR1 is MNHEY, CDR2 SVGAGI, per germline. The germline V and J ends were trimmed by 6 bases and 4 bases, with 10 bases remaining between them. The CDR3 runs 13 residues. The CDR3 sequence: CASSQRDNQPQHF. The CDR3, as DNA: TGTGCCAGCAGCCAGCGGGATAATCAGCCCCAGCATTTT.

This chain's CDR3 is CASSLASGRTDTQYF. CDR3 nucleotide sequence: TGTGCCAGCAGCTTAGCTAGCGGGAGAACAGATACGCAGTATTTT. This sequence joins TRBV11-3 and TRBJ2-3; 10 bases are shared with TRBD2. This CDR3 contains 15 residues. The germline gives CDR1 SGHNT, CDR2 YENEEA. V lost 1 base to trimming and J lost 3 bases; unmatched junction nucleotides: 1.

V usage is TRBV2 and J usage is TRBJ2-7; D possibly corresponds to TRBD2 (5 bases). This CDR3 spans 13 amino acids. CDR1 and CDR2 (germline): SNHLY, FYNNEI. Trimming removed 7 bases from V and 2 bases from J, with 12 bases in between. The CDR3 here is CASNPGLAYEQYF. DNA for the CDR3: TGTGCCAGCAACCCTGGACTTGCCTACGAGCAGTACTTC.

The rearrangement links TRBV7-8 to TRBJ2-7, with 8 bases lining up with TRBD2. The junction had 10 bases not matched to a gene; V was cut back by 3 bases and J by 0 bases. Per the germline V gene, CDR1 is SGHVS and CDR2 is FQNEAQ. This CDR3 has 17 residues. DNA for the CDR3: TGTGCCAGCAGCTTTCCTCGGGAGGGGGGGGCCTCCTACGAGCAGTACTTC. It yields the protein CASSFPREGGASYEQYF. Variable domain in full (rest from reference TRBV7-8 and TRBJ2-7): GAGVSQSPRYKVAKRGQDVALRCDPISGHVSLFWYQQALGQGPEFLTYFQNEAQLDKSGLPSDRFFAERPEGSVSTLKIQRTQQEDSAVYLCASSFPREGGASYEQYFGPGTRLTVT.

This sequence joins TRBV27 and TRBJ2-7; D ambiguous. V was pared by 3 bases and J by 2 bases, with 14 bases between. CDR1 is MNHEY, CDR2 SMNVEV, per germline (reference sequence). This CDR3 has 15 amino acids. Here the CDR3 reads CASSLEANLAYEQYF. CDR3 nucleotide sequence: TGTGCCAGCAGTTTGGAAGCCAACCTAGCCTACGAGCAGTACTTC.

The J gene is TRBJ2-4, the V gene TRBV18; no clear D gene. Deletions cut 3 bases from V and 1 base from J, with 7 bases between. Germline V lookup: CDR1 KGHSH, CDR2 LQKENI. The CDR3 runs to 14 residues. CDR3 loop: CASSPGWAKNIQYF. DNA for the CDR3: TGTGCCAGCTCACCCGGGTGGGCCAAAAACATTCAGTACTTC. The full variable domain, in which reference TRBV18 and TRBJ2-4 provide the parts outside the CDR3, is NAGVMQNPRHLVRRRGQEARLRCSPMKGHSHVYWYRQLPEEGLKFMVYLQKENIIDESGMPKERFSAEFPKEGPSILRIQQVVRGDSAAYFCASSPGWAKNIQYFGAGTRLSVL.

This chain joins TRBV15 and TRBJ2-1; D unclear. Trimming shortened V by 8 bases and J by 0 bases, and 11 bases separated the two germline ends. Germline CDR1 LNHNV, CDR2 YYDKDF (reference sequence). This CDR3 comprises 14 residues. The CDR3 protein is CATERDSSYNEQFF. The CDR3 nucleotides read TGTGCCACCGAACGAGATAGCTCCTACAATGAGCAGTTCTTC.

This rearrangement joins TRBV6-1 to TRBJ1-5, with 7 bases matching TRBD1. Trimming at V came to 1 base and at J to 5 bases, leaving 8 bases not matched to a gene. The germline CDR1 and CDR2 sequences are MNHNS and SASEGT. The CDR3 has 16 amino acids. For the CDR3, the DNA is TGTGCCAGCAGTGAAGGAGCGGACAGGCTCTATCAGCCCCAGCATTTT. It yields the protein CASSEGADRLYQPQHF.